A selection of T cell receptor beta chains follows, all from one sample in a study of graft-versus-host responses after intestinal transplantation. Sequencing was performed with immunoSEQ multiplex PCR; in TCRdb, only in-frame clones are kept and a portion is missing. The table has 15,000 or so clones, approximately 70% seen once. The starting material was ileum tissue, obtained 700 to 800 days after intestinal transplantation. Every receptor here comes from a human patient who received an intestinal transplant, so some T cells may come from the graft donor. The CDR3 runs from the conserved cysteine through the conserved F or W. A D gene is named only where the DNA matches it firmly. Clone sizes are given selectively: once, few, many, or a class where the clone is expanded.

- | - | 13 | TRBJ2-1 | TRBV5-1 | TGCGCCAGCAGCTTATTACGAGACAATGAGCAGTTCTTC | CASSLLRDNEQFF
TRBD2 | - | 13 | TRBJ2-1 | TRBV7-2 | TGTGCCAGCAGGAGACTAGCGGACAATGAGCAGTTCTTC | CASRRLADNEQFF
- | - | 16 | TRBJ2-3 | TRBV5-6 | TGTGCCAGCAGCTTGAGACGTGGGGACTTTCCAGATACGCAGTATTTT | CASSLRRGDFPDTQYF
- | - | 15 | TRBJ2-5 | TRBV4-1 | TGCGCCAGCAGCCAAGAGGGACTTTGGTCAGAGACCCAGTACTTC | CASSQEGLWSETQYF
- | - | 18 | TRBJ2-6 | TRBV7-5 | TGTGCCAGAACAGGTTGTATAAGTAGACAAAGTCGGGCCAACGTCCTGACTTTC | CARTGCISRQSRANVLTF
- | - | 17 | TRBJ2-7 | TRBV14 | TGTGCCAGCAGTCCCGGCGGTGGAGCAAATATTTTCTACGAGCAGTACTTC | CASSPGGGANIFYEQYF
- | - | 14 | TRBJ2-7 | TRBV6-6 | TGTGCCAGCCGCGGGGCAGGGACTTCCTACGAGCAGTACTTC | CASRGAGTSYEQYF
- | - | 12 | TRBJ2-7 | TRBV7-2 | TGTGCCAGCAGCTCCCCCGGTGGCGAGCAGTACTTC | CASSSPGGEQYF
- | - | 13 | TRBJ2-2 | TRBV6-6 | TGTGCCAGCAGTACTCCTAACACCGGGGAGCTGTTTTTT | CASSTPNTGELFF
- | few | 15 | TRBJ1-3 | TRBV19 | TGTGCCAGTAGCGGCGGGCCTTTCTCTGGAAACACCATATATTTT | CASSGGPFSGNTIYF
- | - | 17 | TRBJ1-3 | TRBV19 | TGTGCCAGTAGTGGGGGGGTCCGCGAGAGCTCTGGAAACACCATATATTTT | CASSGGVRESSGNTIYF
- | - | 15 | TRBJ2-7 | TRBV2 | TGTGCCAGCAGTGACGTTCGCGCATCGGTCTGGGAGCAGTACTTC | CASSDVRASVWEQYF
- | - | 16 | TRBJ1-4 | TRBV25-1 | TGTGCCAGCAGTGAATACTTCGGGGAGGCTAATGAAAAACTGTTTTTT | CASSEYFGEANEKLFF
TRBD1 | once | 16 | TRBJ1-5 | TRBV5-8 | TGTGCCAGCAGCTTTTTTTGGACAGGGGGCAATCAGCCCCAGCATTTT | CASSFFWTGGNQPQHF
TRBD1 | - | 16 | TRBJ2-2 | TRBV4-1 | TGCGCCAGCAGCCACGCAGGGACAGCTAACACCGGGGAGCTGTTTTTT | CASSHAGTANTGELFF
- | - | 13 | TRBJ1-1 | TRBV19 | TGTGCCAGTAGTATAGAAAGGTACACTGAAGCTTTCTTT | CASSIERYTEAFF
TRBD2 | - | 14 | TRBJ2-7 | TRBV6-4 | TGTGCCAGCAGTGAACCACTAGCGGGATACGAGCAGTACTTC | CASSEPLAGYEQYF
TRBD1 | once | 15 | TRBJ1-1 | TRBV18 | TGTGCCAGCTCAAAGGGACAGGGTGGGAACACTGAAGCTTTCTTT | CASSKGQGGNTEAFF
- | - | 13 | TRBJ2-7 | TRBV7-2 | TGTGCCAGCAGCCCCCAGAGGGCCGGAGAGCAGTACTTC | CASSPQRAGEQYF
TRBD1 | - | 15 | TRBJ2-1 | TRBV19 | TGTGCCAGTAGTATAAGGGACAGGGGAGGGGATGAGCAGTTCTTC | CASSIRDRGGDEQFF
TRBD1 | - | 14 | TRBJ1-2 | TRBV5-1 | TGCGCCAGCAGCTTGGCGGGGACAGTATATGGCTACACCTTC | CASSLAGTVYGYTF
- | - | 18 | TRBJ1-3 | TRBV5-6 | TGTGCCAGCAGCCCCTGGGGGACCCCCTCCAACTCTGGAAACACCATATATTTT | CASSPWGTPSNSGNTIYF
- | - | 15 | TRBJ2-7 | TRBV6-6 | TGTGCCAGCAGTTTAAACCGACGGGACACTTACGAGCAGTACTTC | CASSLNRRDTYEQYF
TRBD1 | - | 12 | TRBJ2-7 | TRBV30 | TGTGCCTGTTCCGGGACAGGGAACGAGCAGTACTTC | CACSGTGNEQYF
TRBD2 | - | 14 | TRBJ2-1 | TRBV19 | TGTGCCAGTAGTGGACTAGCGGGAGGAGGGGAGCAGTTCTTC | CASSGLAGGGEQFF
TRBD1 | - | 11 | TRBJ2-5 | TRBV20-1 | TGCAGTGCTAACAGGGGAGAGACCCAGTACTTC | CSANRGETQYF
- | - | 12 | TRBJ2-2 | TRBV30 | TGTGCCTGGAGACCGAACACCGGGGAGCTGTTTTTT | CAWRPNTGELFF
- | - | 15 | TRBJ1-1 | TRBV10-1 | TGCGCCAGCAGTGCGGGGGGACCTCGGTCCACTGAAGCTTTCTTT | CASSAGGPRSTEAFF
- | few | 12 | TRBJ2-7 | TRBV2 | TGTGCCAGCAAGGCCAGCTCCTACGAGCAGTACTTC | CASKASSYEQYF
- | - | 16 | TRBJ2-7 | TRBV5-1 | TGCGCCAGCAGCTTGGCGGTCGGGGGGCGGTTCGACGAGCAGTACTTC | CASSLAVGGRFDEQYF
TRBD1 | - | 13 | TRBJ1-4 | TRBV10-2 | TGCGCCAGCAGTAGCAGGGGGAGTGAAAAACTGTTTTTT | CASSSRGSEKLFF
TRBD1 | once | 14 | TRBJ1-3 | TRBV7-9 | TGTGCCAGCAGTAGGGACAGCTCTGGAAACACCATATATTTT | CASSRDSSGNTIYF
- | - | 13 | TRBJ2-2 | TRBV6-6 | TGTGCCAGCAGTTTAGGTGTCACCGGGGAGCTGTTTTTT | CASSLGVTGELFF
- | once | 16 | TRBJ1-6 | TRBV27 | TGTGCCAGCAGTTTCGGGGGGCGGGCCTATAATTCACCCCTCCACTTT | CASSFGGRAYNSPLHF
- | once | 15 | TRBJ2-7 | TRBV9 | TGTGCCAGCAGCGTAGAGGAGGGGGACGGTTACGAGCAGTACTTC | CASSVEEGDGYEQYF
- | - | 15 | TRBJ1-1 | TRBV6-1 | TGTGCCAGCAGTTGGAGGGTCTGGGGAAACACTGAAGCTTTCTTT | CASSWRVWGNTEAFF
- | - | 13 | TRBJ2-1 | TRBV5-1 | TGCGCCAGCAGCTGGGACACCTACAATGAGCAGTTCTTC | CASSWDTYNEQFF
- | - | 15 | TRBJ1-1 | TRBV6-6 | TGTGCCAGCAGTTACGGTGGCAGATCGAACACTGAAGCTTTCTTT | CASSYGGRSNTEAFF
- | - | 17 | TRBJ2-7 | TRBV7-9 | TGTGCCAGCAGCCTCTTAGGGGTGAGCGGATACTCCTACGAGCAGTACTTC | CASSLLGVSGYSYEQYF
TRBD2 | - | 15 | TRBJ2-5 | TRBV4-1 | TGCGCCAGCAGCTTTCTAGCGGGAGGCGTGGAGACCCAGTACTTC | CASSFLAGGVETQYF
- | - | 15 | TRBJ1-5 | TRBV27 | TGTGCCAGCAGTTTATTAAGGCCCGGCAATCAGCCCCAGCATTTT | CASSLLRPGNQPQHF
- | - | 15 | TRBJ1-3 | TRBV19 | TGTGCCAGTAGCCCGGACGGGAGCTCTGGAAACACCATATATTTT | CASSPDGSSGNTIYF
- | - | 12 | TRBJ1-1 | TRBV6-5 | TGTGCCAGCAGTGAAGGGGGCACTGAAGCTTTCTTT | CASSEGGTEAFF